The 8 T cell receptor beta chains listed next were all sequenced from one sample in a study of a mutant IDH1 vaccine in newly diagnosed glioma. Time point in this sample: week 23, last vaccination. Mutant IDH1 20-mer peptide, at 300 ug, made up each vaccine dose, with topical imiquimod. Assay: immunoSEQ multiplex PCR; the TCRdb copy retains only in-frame clones and omits some. Of tens of thousands of clones listed, 87% are singletons. These receptors' targets are unknown. The sequencing here drew on PBMCs, taken from a glioma patient whose treatment included an IDH1 peptide vaccine. The receptors stem from a man in his forties with glioma.

The chain employs TRBV6-1 and TRBJ1-1; D uncertain. The CDR3 runs 12 residues. The V and J ends lost 1 base and 9 bases respectively, with 9 bases between them. Germline V gives CDR1 MNHNS, CDR2 SASEGT. The CDR3: CASSEGRGKAFF. CDR3 coding DNA: TGTGCCAGCAGTGAAGGCCGAGGAAAAGCTTTCTTT.

The V call is TRBV18, the J call TRBJ2-1, with D possibly matching TRBD1 (8 bases). Germline V gives CDR1 KGHSH, CDR2 LQKENI. The CDR3 is 15 residues long. V gave up 5 bases and J gave up 3 bases, with 14 bases separating them. In DNA, the CDR3 is TGTGCCAGCTCAAAGCGGGACAGGAGCTACAATGAGCAGTTCTTC. Protein: CASSKRDRSYNEQFF.

The J gene is TRBJ2-3, the V gene TRBV2; D ambiguous. Germline V gene data show CDR1 as SNHLY and CDR2 as FYNNEI. Trimming pared 6 bases from V and 0 bases from J, leaving 16 bases between. The CDR3 runs to 16 residues. The CDR3, as DNA: TGTGCCAGCAGGGCTTCCCAACTGACGAGCACAGATACGCAGTATTTT. It yields the protein CASRASQLTSTDTQYF.

The chain has TRBV2 and TRBJ2-2; 7 positions match TRBD2. CDR1 and CDR2 from the germline V gene are SNHLY and FYNNEI. The trim removed 7 bases at V and 1 base at J, leaving 9 bases unmatched. The CDR3 contains 16 residues. For the CDR3, the DNA is TGTGCCAGCACCGGTAGAGCGGGGCTGAACACCGGGGAGCTGTTTTTT. It encodes CASTGRAGLNTGELFF. The complete variable domain, with remaining parts taken from reference TRBV2 and TRBJ2-2, reads EPEVTQTPSHQVTQMGQEVILRCVPISNHLYFYWYRQILGQKVEFLVSFYNNEISEKSEIFDDQFSVERPDGSNFTLKIRSTKLEDSAMYFCASTGRAGLNTGELFFGEGSRLTVL.

This clone was counted a single time. This chain joins TRBV10-3 and TRBJ2-5, with TRBD2 matching over 14 bases. V dropped 2 bases and J dropped 7; count of bases not matched to a gene: 12. The CDR3 has 18 residues. Germline values: CDR1 ENHRY, CDR2 SYGVKD. For the CDR3, the DNA is TGTGCCATCAGTGAGGGGGCAGGATTCGGGACTAGCGGGGGGACCCAGTACTTC. It translates to CAISEGAGFGTSGGTQYF.

J is TRBJ1-3 and V is TRBV5-1; no clear D. Trimming pared 4 bases from V and 0 bases from J, leaving 8 bases between. Germline V gene data show CDR1 as SGHRS and CDR2 as YFSETQ. There are 14 residues in the CDR3. The CDR3 loop reads CASSPRGSGNTIYF. CDR3 in DNA: TGCGCCAGCAGCCCGCGGGGCTCTGGAAACACCATATATTTT.

The gene calls are TRBV4-2 and TRBJ2-5; maybe TRBD1 (6 bases). CDR3 length: 14 residues. The germline CDR1 and CDR2 sequences are LGHNA and YNFKEQ. Trimming removed 1 base at V and 3 bases at J, with 9 bases between. CDR3 nucleotides: TGTGCCAGCAGCCAAGGGGGGCAGGAAGAGACCCAGTACTTC. Translated: CASSQGGQEETQYF.

The V and J genes are TRBV9 and TRBJ1-2; D is possibly TRBD1 (6 bases). The CDR3 extends over 15 amino acids. The germline CDR1 and CDR2 sequences are SGDLS and YYNGEE. V was pared by 0 bases and J by 4 bases, with 13 bases between. This CDR3 is CASSVDRGTTYGYTF. In nucleotides, the CDR3 is TGTGCCAGCAGCGTAGATAGGGGGACCACCTATGGCTACACCTTC.